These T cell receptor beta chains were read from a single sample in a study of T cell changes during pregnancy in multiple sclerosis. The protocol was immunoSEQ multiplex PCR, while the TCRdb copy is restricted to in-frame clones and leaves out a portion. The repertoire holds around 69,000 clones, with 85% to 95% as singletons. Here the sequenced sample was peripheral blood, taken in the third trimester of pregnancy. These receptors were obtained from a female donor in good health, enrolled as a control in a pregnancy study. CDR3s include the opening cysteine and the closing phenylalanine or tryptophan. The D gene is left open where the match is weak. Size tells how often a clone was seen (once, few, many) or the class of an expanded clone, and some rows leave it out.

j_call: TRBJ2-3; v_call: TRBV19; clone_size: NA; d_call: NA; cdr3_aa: CASSPVGRDGTDTQYF; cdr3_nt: TGTGCCAGTAGCCCGGTGGGCCGAGACGGCACAGATACGCAGTATTTT
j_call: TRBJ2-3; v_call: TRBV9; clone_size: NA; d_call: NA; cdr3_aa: CASSVGLHFTDTQYF; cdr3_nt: TGTGCCAGCAGCGTAGGACTACACTTCACAGATACGCAGTATTTT
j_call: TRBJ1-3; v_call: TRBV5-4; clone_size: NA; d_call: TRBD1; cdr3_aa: CASSLGQGLVLGNTIYF; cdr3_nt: TGTGCCAGCAGCTTGGGACAGGGGCTGGTTTTAGGAAACACCATATATTTT
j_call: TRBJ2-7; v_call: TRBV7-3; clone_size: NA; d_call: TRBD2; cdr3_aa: CASSLSGGQNYEQYF; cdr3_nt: TGTGCCAGCAGCTTAAGCGGGGGGCAGAACTACGAGCAGTACTTC
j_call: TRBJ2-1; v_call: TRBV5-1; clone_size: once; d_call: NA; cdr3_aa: CASSVQGGEQFF; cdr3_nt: TGCGCCAGCAGCGTACAGGGCGGTGAGCAGTTCTTC
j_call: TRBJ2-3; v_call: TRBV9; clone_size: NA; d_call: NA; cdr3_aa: CASSVAGGQLTDTQYF; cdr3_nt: TGTGCCAGCAGCGTAGCAGGGGGGCAGCTCACAGATACGCAGTATTTT
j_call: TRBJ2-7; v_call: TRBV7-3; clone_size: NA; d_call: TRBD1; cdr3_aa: CASSLGTGGSYEQYF; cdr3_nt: TGTGCCAGCAGCTTAGGGACAGGGGGTTCCTACGAGCAGTACTTC
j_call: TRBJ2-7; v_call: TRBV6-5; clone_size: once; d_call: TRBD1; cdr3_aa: CASGDRVAYEQYF; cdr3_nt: TGTGCCAGCGGAGACAGGGTAGCCTACGAGCAGTACTTC
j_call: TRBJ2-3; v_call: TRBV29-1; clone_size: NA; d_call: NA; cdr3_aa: CSVFESTDTQYF; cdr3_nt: TGCAGCGTTTTCGAGTCCACAGATACGCAGTATTTT
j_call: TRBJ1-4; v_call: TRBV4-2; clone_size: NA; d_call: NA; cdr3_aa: CASSPWESTNEKLFF; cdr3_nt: TGTGCCAGCAGCCCCTGGGAGTCAACTAATGAAAAACTGTTTTTT
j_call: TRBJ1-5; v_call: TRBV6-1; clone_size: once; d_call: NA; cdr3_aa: CASNPTGSNQPQHF; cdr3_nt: TGTGCCAGCAACCCGACAGGAAGCAATCAGCCCCAGCATTTT
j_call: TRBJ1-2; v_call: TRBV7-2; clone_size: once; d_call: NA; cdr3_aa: CASSLAATNYGYTF; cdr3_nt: TGTGCCAGCAGCTTAGCGGCAACCAACTATGGCTACACCTTC
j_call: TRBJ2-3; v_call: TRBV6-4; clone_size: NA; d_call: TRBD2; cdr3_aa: CASSVWAGGTDTQYF; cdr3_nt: TGTGCCAGCAGTGTCTGGGCGGGGGGCACAGATACGCAGTATTTT
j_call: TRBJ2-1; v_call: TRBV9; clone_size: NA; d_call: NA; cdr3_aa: CASSVEGGEQFF; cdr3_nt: TGTGCCAGCAGCGTAGAAGGAGGTGAGCAGTTCTTC
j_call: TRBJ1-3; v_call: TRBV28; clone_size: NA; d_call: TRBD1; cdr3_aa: CASSSPAIQGSGNTIYF; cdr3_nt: TGTGCCAGCAGTTCACCCGCCATACAGGGGTCTGGAAACACCATATATTTT
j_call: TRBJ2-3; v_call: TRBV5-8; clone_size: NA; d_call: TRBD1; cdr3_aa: CASSLAGGADTQYF; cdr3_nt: TGTGCCAGCAGCTTGGCAGGGGGAGCAGATACGCAGTATTTT
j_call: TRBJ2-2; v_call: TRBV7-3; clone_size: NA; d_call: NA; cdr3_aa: CASSLSQGRTGELFF; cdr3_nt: TGTGCCAGCAGCTTAAGCCAGGGCAGGACCGGGGAGCTGTTTTTT
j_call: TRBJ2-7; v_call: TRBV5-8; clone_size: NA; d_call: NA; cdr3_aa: CASAGSGVYEQYF; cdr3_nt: TGTGCCAGCGCCGGCTCGGGAGTCTACGAGCAGTACTTC
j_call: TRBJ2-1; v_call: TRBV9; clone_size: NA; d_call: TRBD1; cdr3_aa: CASSVVTGAAYNEQFF; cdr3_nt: TGTGCCAGCAGCGTAGTAACAGGGGCCGCCTACAATGAGCAGTTCTTC
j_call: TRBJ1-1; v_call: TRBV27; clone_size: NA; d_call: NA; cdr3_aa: CASSSGQVGGLAEAFF; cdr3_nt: TGTGCCAGCAGTTCGGGACAAGTGGGTGGTCTGGCTGAAGCTTTCTTT
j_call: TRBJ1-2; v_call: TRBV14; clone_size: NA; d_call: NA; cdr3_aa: CASSQDRRLPGGYTF; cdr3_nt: TGTGCCAGCAGCCAAGATAGGAGGCTCCCGGGGGGCTACACCTTC
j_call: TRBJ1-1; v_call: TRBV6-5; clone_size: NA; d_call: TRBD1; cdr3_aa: CASRLTRDRGTEAFF; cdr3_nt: TGTGCCAGCAGACTAACCCGGGACAGGGGGACTGAAGCTTTCTTT
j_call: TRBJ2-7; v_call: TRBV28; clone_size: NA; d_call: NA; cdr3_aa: CASSFGGARYEQYF; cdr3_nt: TGTGCCAGCAGTTTTGGGGGGGCTAGGTACGAGCAGTACTTC
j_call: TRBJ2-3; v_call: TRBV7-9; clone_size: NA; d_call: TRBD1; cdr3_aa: CASSTRQGTSTDTQYF; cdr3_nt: TGTGCCAGCAGCACCAGACAGGGGACTAGCACAGATACGCAGTATTTT
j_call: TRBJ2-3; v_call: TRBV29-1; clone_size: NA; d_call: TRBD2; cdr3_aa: CSVEGPSGSYTDTQYF; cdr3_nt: TGCAGCGTTGAAGGGCCCAGCGGGAGCTACACAGATACGCAGTATTTT
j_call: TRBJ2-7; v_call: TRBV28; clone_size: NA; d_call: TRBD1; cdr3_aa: CASTSRTGVAEQYF; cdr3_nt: TGTGCCAGCACGTCCCGGACAGGGGTAGCCGAGCAGTACTTC
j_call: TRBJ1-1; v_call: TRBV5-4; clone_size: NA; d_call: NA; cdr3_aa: CASSLGVPGQNTEAFF; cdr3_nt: TGTGCCAGCAGCTTGGGGGTTCCAGGACAGAACACTGAAGCTTTCTTT
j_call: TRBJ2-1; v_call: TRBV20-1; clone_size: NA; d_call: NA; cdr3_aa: CSAEGGEQFF; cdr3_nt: TGCAGTGCTGAGGGCGGTGAGCAGTTCTTC
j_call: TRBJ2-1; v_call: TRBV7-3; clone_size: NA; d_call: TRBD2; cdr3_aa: CASSQRAGGLDNEQFF; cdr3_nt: TGTGCCAGCAGCCAACGAGCGGGAGGCCTCGACAATGAGCAGTTCTTC
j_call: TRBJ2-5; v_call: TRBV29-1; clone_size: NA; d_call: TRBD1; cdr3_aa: CSALPRGRIVQETQYF; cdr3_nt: TGCAGCGCCCTCCCAAGGGGGCGTATCGTCCAAGAGACCCAGTACTTC
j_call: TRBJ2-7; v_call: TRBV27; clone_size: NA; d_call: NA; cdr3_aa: CASSLRDSPYEQYF; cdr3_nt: TGTGCCAGCAGTTTAAGGGACTCACCCTACGAGCAGTACTTC
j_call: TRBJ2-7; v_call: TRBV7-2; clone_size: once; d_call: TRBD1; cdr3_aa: CAHGLAPGTAAYEQYF; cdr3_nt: TGTGCCCACGGTCTTGCACCCGGGACAGCGGCCTACGAGCAGTACTTC
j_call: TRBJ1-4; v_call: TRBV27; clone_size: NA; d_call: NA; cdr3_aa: CASSFSGGVDEKLFF; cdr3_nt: TGTGCCAGCAGTTTTTCTGGGGGCGTCGATGAAAAACTGTTTTTT
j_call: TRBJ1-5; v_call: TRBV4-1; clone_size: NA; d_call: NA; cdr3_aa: CASSQNTGSNQPQHF; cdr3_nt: TGCGCCAGCAGCCAAAATACAGGGAGCAATCAGCCCCAGCATTTT
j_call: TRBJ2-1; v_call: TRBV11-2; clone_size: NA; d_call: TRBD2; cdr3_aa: CASSSSGLAGGGLYNEQFF; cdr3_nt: TGTGCCAGCAGCTCATCCGGACTAGCGGGAGGGGGGTTGTACAATGAGCAGTTCTTC
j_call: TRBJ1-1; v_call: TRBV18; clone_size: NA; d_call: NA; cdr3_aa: CASSPLGAEAFF; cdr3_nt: TGTGCCAGCTCACCGTTAGGGGCGGAAGCTTTCTTT
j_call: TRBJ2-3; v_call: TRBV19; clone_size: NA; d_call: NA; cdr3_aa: CASSIADTQYF; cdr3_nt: TGTGCCAGTAGTATCGCAGATACGCAGTATTTT
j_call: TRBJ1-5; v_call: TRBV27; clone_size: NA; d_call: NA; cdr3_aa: CASSLGRDNQPQHF; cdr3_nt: TGTGCCAGCAGTTTAGGCAGGGACAATCAGCCCCAGCATTTT
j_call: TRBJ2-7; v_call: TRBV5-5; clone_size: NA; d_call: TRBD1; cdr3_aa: CASGWGQGDSYEQYF; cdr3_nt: TGTGCCAGCGGGTGGGGACAGGGGGACTCCTACGAGCAGTACTTC
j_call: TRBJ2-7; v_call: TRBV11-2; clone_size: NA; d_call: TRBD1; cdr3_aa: CASSSGQGSYEQYF; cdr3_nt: TGTGCCAGCAGCTCGGGACAGGGTTCCTACGAGCAGTACTTC
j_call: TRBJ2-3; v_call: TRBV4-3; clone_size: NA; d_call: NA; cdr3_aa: CASSQDSGGDTQYF; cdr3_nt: TGCGCCAGCAGCCAAGATTCGGGTGGGGATACGCAGTATTTT
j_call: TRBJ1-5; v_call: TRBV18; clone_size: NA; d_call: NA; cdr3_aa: CASSQQGLPQHF; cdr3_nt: TGTGCCAGCTCTCAACAGGGTCTGCCCCAGCATTTT
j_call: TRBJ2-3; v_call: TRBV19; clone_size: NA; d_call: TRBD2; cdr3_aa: CASTDGGLGPDTQYF; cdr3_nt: TGTGCCAGTACAGACGGGGGGTTGGGGCCAGATACGCAGTATTTT
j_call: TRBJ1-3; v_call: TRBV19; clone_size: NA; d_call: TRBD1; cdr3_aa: CASSTGTVPSDSGNTIYF; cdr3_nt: TGTGCCAGTAGCACCGGGACAGTTCCCAGCGACTCTGGAAACACCATATATTTT
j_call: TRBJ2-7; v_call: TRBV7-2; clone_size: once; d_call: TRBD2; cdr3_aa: CASSLARLADGDEQYF; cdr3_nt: TGTGCCAGCAGCTTAGCGCGGCTAGCGGATGGCGACGAGCAGTACTTC
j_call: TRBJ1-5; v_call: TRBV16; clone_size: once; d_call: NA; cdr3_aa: CASSQSGVHQPQHF; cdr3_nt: TGTGCCAGCAGCCAATCAGGGGTTCATCAGCCCCAGCATTTT
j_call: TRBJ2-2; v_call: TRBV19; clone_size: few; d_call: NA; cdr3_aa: CASSIDVGVANTGELFF; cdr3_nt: TGTGCCAGTAGTATAGATGTAGGGGTTGCGAACACCGGGGAGCTGTTTTTT
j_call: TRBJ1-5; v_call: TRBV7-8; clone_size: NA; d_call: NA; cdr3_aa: CASSDRVPAPQHF; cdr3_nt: TGTGCCAGCAGCGACCGGGTCCCGGCGCCCCAGCATTTT
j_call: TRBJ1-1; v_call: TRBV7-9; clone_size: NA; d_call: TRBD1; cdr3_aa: CASSGIDRAEAFF; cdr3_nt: TGTGCCAGCAGCGGCATAGACAGGGCTGAAGCTTTCTTT
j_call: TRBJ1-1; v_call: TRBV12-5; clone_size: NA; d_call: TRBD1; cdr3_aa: CASGLEGQGSFSNF; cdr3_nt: TGTGCTAGTGGTTTGGAGGGACAGGGGTCTTTCTCTAACTTT
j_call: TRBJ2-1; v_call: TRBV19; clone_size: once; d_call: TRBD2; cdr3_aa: CASSIPSGGRNEQFF; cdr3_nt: TGTGCCAGTAGTATACCTAGCGGGGGGAGGAATGAGCAGTTCTTC
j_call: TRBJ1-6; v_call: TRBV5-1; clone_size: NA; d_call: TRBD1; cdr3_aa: CASRPEGQGGSSYNSPLHF; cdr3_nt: TGCGCCAGCCGCCCCGAGGGACAGGGTGGTTCGTCCTATAATTCACCCCTCCACTTT
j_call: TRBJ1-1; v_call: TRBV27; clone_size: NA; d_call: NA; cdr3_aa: CASSLEAPRTAHIGGTEAFF; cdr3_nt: TGTGCCAGCAGTTTGGAGGCCCCCCGGACGGCTCATATCGGGGGCACTGAAGCTTTCTTT
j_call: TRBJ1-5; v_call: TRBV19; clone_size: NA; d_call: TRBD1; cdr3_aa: CASSGRDRHQPQHF; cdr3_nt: TGTGCCAGTAGTGGCCGGGACAGGCATCAGCCCCAGCATTTT
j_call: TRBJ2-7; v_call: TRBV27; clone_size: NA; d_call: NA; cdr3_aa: CASSLMAGWDEQYF; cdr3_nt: TGTGCCAGCAGTTTAATGGCAGGGTGGGACGAGCAGTACTTC